This TCR beta chain was sequenced in a study of blood T cell repertoires in COVID-19. Study as a whole: The United States, Italy and Spain supplied acute and convalescent COVID-19 samples. T cells, B-cell-depleted T cells, or PBMCs supplied cDNA or gDNA.

Germline loops: CDR1 SGHRS, CDR2 YFSETQ. This CDR3 has 14 residues. V was trimmed by 7 bases and J by 4 bases, leaving 16 bases between them. Per the study methods: Counts of nucleated cells, estimated from reference gene primer amplification, were obtained. The data were produced by immunoSEQ multiplex PCR, yet TCRdb's version contains in-frame clones alone and is incomplete. The V and J calls and clone size were taken over from that table, and D and trimming were inferred from the DNA. The repertoire consists of about half a million clones, with roughly 88% occurring once and the leading ten covering 3.2%.

Sample: peripheral blood. This chain links TRBV5-1 with TRBJ2-3; possibly TRBD1 for D (7 bases). This TCR was sampled from a human donor in a cohort sampled during active COVID-19. The CDR3, as DNA: TGCGCCAGCGGCGGGACAGTGGGTTCAGATACGCAGTATTTT. It codes for CASGGTVGSDTQYF.